The source of this T cell receptor (beta chain) is a study of cytomegalovirus exposure and HLA in healthy donors. The PCR employed 60 Vbeta primers together with 13 Jbeta primers. Assay used: immunoSEQ multiplex PCR; TCRdb lists only in-frame clones, some missing. The repertoire holds approximately 130,000 clones, with 75% as singletons. Germline-derived CDR1 and CDR2 are GTSNPN and SVGIG (reference sequence). Between the trimmed V and J ends, which lost 5 bases and 2 bases, there was a span of 7 bases. The length of the CDR3 is 12 residues. Study conclusions and caveats: An apparent linkage of common viral pathogens to several of the most significant clusters emerged in a later analysis. Reported performance of the classifier showed diagnosis of cytomegalovirus status with high specificity and sensitivity. With later analysis, a missense DCLRE1C variant became linked to TCR beta V- and J-gene trimming. Per a later analysis, HLA-associated TCR beta chains showed more clonal expansion than other, equally common TCR beta chains.

Worth noting for this clone: Its antigen is undetermined.

This TCR came from a woman between 35 and 50 years old in good health and CMV-seropositive. The chain employs TRBV30 and TRBJ1-3; D call uncertain. The sequencing sample was made of PBMCs. DNA for the CDR3: TGTGCCTGGGAGGTGGCTGGAAACACCATATATTTT. Protein product: CAWEVAGNTIYF.